This T cell receptor beta chain is from a study of beta chain features in type 1 diabetes. The V end was cut by 2 bases, the J end by 4 bases, with 14 bases between. The germline V gene encodes CDR1 SQVTM and CDR2 ANQGSEA. This CDR3 has 14 residues. This clone appeared a few times. Its target is not known. Without exception, sorted populations had purity beyond 95%. Broader study findings: Relative to healthy donors, patients appeared to have naive, central memory and Treg TCRB repertoires that were more similar. There was a moderate but significant shortening of TCRB CDR3s in all four CD4+ subsets of Type 1 diabetes patients.

The whole isolated RNA underwent reverse transcription, so sequencing captured expressed TCRB transcripts. The data were produced by immunoSEQ multiplex PCR, yet TCRdb's version contains in-frame clones alone and is incomplete. In the table there are a few hundred thousand clones, 14% of which are singletons. Input material: naive CD4+ T cells from blood. The sequence was collected from a man aged 25-45 years in good health. This chain links TRBV29-1 with TRBJ1-1, with unresolved D. The CDR3 region has the DNA TGCAGCGTTGAACTGTGGGCGGAGGTCACTGAAGCTTTCTTT. It translates to CSVELWAEVTEAFF.